What follows describes a single TCR beta chain. Its antigen remains unidentified. Method: immunoSEQ multiplex PCR; TCRdb's copy keeps in-frame clones and lacks some. The sample contains about 29,000 clones, about 74% of which appear only once. Germline lookup yields CDR1 MRHNA and CDR2 SNTAGT. Trimming left V 0 bases short and J 0 bases short, with 7 bases between. The CDR3 length is 15 residues. This specimen belongs to a study of vaccination effects on CD4 cells after COVID-19. Overall study results and limits: Common cold coronaviruses were cross-recognized by only 1 of 255 vaccine-induced clones in healthy vaccinees.

Viral peptide pools were used in the ViraFEST assay to expand antigen-specific CD4+ T cells, and sequencing came afterward. CD4+ T cells were isolated after less than 13 days of culture. Participants were given two doses of BNT162b2 or mRNA-1273 vaccine. No vaccinee had earlier SARS-CoV-2 infection, and nucleocapsid antibodies were negative. This chain joins TRBV6-4 and TRBJ2-3; possible D gene TRBD2, 6 bases. The source is a human donor who received a COVID-19 vaccine. Sequenced material: CD4+ T cells from PBMCs cultured with HCoV-OC43 spike peptides, taken after COVID-19 vaccination. Subset described: HCoV-OC43 spike overlapping peptide pool stimulation. The CDR3 DNA reads as TGTGCCAGCAGTGACTCGGCGGGGAGCACAGATACGCAGTATTTT. Translating it yields CASSDSAGSTDTQYF.